Listed here are 9 T cell receptor beta chains from one sample, sequenced in a study of identifying expanded T cells in peripheral blood. Repertoires were generated with immunoSEQ multiplex PCR, while TCRdb's copy carries only in-frame clones and drops some. The sample comprises over 100,000 clones, about 88% of which are singletons, and approximately 8% rests with the top ten. Sequenced: blood. All receptors come from a person aged 18 to 75 in good health.

The chain recombines TRBV10-3 with TRBJ2-3; TRBD2 matches at 10 bases. The CDR3 runs 18 residues. The J segment lost 2 bases and the V segment lost 4 bases, leaving 12 bases of the junction unmatched. Germline values: CDR1 ENHRY, CDR2 SYGVKD. CDR3 protein: CAISAGLAGVGNTDTQYF. In nucleotides, the CDR3 is TGTGCCATCAGTGCCGGTCTAGCGGGGGTTGGGAACACAGATACGCAGTATTTT.

J is TRBJ1-1 and V is TRBV14; TRBD1 matches at 7 bases. The V and J ends lost 2 bases and 7 bases, in that order; junction bases with no gene match: 7. Per germline, CDR1 SGHDN and CDR2 FVKESK. CDR3 length equals 14 residues. CDR3 sequence (DNA): TGTGCCAGCAGCCAACAGACAGGGAGATATGAAGCTTTCTTT. It encodes CASSQQTGRYEAFF.

CDR3 sequence (DNA): TGTGCCAGCTCACAAACCGGGACAGGGGCAGATACGCAGTATTTT. It yields the protein CASSQTGTGADTQYF. This chain joins TRBV18 and TRBJ2-3; 10 nucleotides line up with TRBD1. Per germline, CDR1 KGHSH and CDR2 LQKENI. V gave up 4 bases and J gave up 4 bases; unmatched junction bases: 5. CDR3 length: 15 amino acids.

In DNA, the CDR3 is TGTGCCAGCAGTGAAAGTCAGGGAGGGAATTCACCCCTCCACTTT. Amino acid sequence: CASSESQGGNSPLHF. The chain couples TRBV6-1 to TRBJ1-6; tentative D call: TRBD1 (5 bases). Trimming removed 2 bases from V and 7 bases from J, with 12 bases in between. CDR3 length: 15 residues. Per the germline V gene, CDR1 is MNHNS and CDR2 is SASEGT.

V and J are TRBV7-8 and TRBJ2-1; 7 positions match TRBD1. V lost 5 bases and J lost 7; bases outside the gene matches: 5. The CDR3 sequence is 13 residues long. Germline loops: CDR1 SGHVS, CDR2 FQNEAQ. The CDR3 loop is CASSADRENEQFF. The CDR3 DNA reads as TGTGCCAGCAGCGCCGACAGGGAAAATGAGCAGTTCTTC.

The rearrangement uses TRBV18 and TRBJ2-5; a possible D gene is TRBD2 (6 bases). The CDR3 sequence is 13 residues long. V was shortened by 4 bases and J by 4 bases, with 10 bases between the two germline ends. The germline CDR1 and CDR2 sequences are KGHSH and LQKENI. This CDR3 reads CASSRRDPETQYF. DNA for the CDR3: TGTGCCAGCTCACGGAGGGACCCAGAGACCCAGTACTTC.

Points on this clone: Different DNA sequences within this sample yield the same CDR3. V gene TRBV9 combines with J gene TRBJ1-3, with D unresolved. The germline CDR1 and CDR2 sequences are SGDLS and YYNGEE. Trimming cost V 0 bases and J 2 bases, with 9 bases left between them. CDR3 length equals 15 residues. DNA for the CDR3: TGTGCCAGCAGCGTAGTCTGGGGAGCTGGAAACACCATATATTTT. Translated: CASSVVWGAGNTIYF.

This chain joins TRBV4-2 and TRBJ2-5; D tentatively reads TRBD1 or TRBD2 (6 bases each). CDR1 is LGHNA and CDR2 is YNFKEQ in the germline V gene. The CDR3 sequence is 15 residues long. V lost 4 bases to trimming and J lost 3 bases, with 15 bases between them. DNA of the CDR3: TGTGCCAGCAGCCGATCACAGGGAGGAAAAGAGACCCAGTACTTC. It encodes CASSRSQGGKETQYF.

The V gene is TRBV7-9, the J gene TRBJ2-7; perhaps TRBD1 as D (5 bases). The CDR3 has 14 amino acids. V was clipped by 3 bases and J by 2 bases, with 11 bases between them. Per the germline V gene, CDR1 is SEHNR and CDR2 is FQNEAQ (reference sequence). The CDR3 DNA is TGTGCCAGCAGCTTCACCGAGACAGCCTACGAGCAGTACTTC. Protein product: CASSFTETAYEQYF.